This T cell receptor beta chain derives from a study of blood T cell repertoires in COVID-19. At the level of the study: T cells, B-cell-depleted T cells, or PBMCs provided the cDNA or gDNA that served as material.

As processed by the authors: The assay estimated nucleated cells by amplifying reference gene primers. Data came from immunoSEQ multiplex PCR; TCRdb stores just in-frame clones and leaves some out. That table is the source of V, J and clone size, and D and trimming were worked out from the DNA. This sample carries some 30,000 clones, 75% to 85% of them seen once, and the ten largest clones take around 6.6%. The germline V gene encodes CDR1 SGHDT and CDR2 YYEEEE. J gave up 4 bases and V 4 bases, and 8 bases lay outside the gene matches. The CDR3 is 15 amino acids. Sequenced: peripheral blood. J is TRBJ2-7 and V is TRBV5-6; 10 bases are shared with TRBD1. The sequence derives from a man aged 60-69 years with active COVID-19. The DNA of the CDR3 is TGTGCCAGCAGCCTGACAGGGGGCAGGTTGTACGAGCAGTACTTC. It encodes CASSLTGGRLYEQYF. Based on the CDR3 plus reference TRBV5-6 and TRBJ2-7, the full variable domain is DAGVTQSPTHLIKTRGQQVTLRCSPKSGHDTVSWYQQALGQGPQFIFQYYEEEERQRGNFPDRFSGHQFPNYSSELNVNALLLGDSALYLCASSLTGGRLYEQYFGPGTRLTVT.